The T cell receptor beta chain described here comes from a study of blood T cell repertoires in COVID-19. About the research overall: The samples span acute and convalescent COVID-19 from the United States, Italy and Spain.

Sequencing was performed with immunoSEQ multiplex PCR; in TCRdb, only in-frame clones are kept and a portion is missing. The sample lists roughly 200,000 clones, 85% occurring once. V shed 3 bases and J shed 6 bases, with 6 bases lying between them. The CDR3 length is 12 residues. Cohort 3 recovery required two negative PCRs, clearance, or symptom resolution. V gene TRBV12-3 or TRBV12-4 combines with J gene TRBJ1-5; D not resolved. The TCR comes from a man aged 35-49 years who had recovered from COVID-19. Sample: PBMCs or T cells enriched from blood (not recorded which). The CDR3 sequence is CASSFVSQPQHF. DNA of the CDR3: TGTGCCAGCAGTTTTGTTAGTCAGCCCCAGCATTTT.